A single T cell receptor beta chain is shown here with its context. Its antigen is unknown. The data derive from a study of identical twins. Points from the study as a whole: The more abundant beta clonotypes in cord blood had fewer insertions, and memory repertoires did not show this. The authors drew conclusions from cross-sectional statistical analysis rather than following the same donors.

Every donor was a healthy Caucasian. In germline, CDR1 is SNHLY, CDR2 FYNNEI. The CDR3 runs 13 residues. V lost 9 bases, J lost 0 bases, and 10 bases lay in between. TCRdb itself ran the 5' RACE reads through MiXCR, one entry per CDR3 protein. The sample records a few hundred thousand distinct CDR3 sequences, approximately 13% being singletons. The same data also went into a second study, on yellow fever vaccine responses in identical twins. As that report states: Twins' T cell vaccine responses reportedly looked partly convergent, partly personalized.

V and J are TRBV2 and TRBJ2-3; D may be TRBD2 (5 bases). The sample comprised CD8+ T cells sorted from blood. The TCR comes from a woman aged 18-30 years in good health. The chain's CDR3 is CARVAPSTDTQYF. CDR3 sequence (DNA): TGTGCCAGAGTAGCGCCTAGCACAGATACGCAGTATTTT.